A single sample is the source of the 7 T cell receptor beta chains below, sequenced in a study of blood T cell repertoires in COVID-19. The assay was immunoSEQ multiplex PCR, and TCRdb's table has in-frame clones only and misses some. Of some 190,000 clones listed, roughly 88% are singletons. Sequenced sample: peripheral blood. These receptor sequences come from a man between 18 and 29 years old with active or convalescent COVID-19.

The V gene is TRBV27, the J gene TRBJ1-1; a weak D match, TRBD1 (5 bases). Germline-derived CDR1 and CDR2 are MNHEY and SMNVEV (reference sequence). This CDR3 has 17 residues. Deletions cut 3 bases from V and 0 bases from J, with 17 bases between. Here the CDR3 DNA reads TGTGCCAGCAGTTTGGACCCAGGGTTTAACATGAACACTGAAGCTTTCTTT. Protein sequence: CASSLDPGFNMNTEAFF.

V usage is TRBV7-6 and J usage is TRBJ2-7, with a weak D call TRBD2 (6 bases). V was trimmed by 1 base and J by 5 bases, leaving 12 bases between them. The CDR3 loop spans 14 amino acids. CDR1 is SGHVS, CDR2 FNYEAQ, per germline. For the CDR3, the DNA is TGTGCCAGCAGCTTAGTGTCCGGGGGTGACGAGCAGTACTTC. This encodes CASSLVSGGDEQYF.

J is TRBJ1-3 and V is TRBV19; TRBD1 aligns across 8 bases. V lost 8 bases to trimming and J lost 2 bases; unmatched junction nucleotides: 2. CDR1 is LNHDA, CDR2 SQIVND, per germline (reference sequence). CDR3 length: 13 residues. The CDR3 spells CASEDRAGNTIYF. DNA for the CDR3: TGTGCCAGTGAGGACAGGGCTGGAAACACCATATATTTT.

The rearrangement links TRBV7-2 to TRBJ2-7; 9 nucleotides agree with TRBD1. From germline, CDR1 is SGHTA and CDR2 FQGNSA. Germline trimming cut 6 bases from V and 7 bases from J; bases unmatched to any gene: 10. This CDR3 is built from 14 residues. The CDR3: CASRPGTGFGEQYF. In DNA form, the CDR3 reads TGTGCCAGCAGGCCCGGGACAGGGTTTGGAGAGCAGTACTTC.

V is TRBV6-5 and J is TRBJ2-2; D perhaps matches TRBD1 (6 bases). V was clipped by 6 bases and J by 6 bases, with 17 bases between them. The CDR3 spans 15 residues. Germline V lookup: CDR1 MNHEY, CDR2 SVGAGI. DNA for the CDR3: TGTGCCAGCAGCCCCTTGACAGGTCTCGCCGGGGAGCTGTTTTTT. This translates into CASSPLTGLAGELFF.

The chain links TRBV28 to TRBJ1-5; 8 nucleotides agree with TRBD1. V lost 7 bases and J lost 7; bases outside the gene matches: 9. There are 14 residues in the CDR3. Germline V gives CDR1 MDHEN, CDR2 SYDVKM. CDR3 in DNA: TGTGCCAGCATCGACAGGGGAGGAGGACAGCCCCAGCATTTT. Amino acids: CASIDRGGGQPQHF.

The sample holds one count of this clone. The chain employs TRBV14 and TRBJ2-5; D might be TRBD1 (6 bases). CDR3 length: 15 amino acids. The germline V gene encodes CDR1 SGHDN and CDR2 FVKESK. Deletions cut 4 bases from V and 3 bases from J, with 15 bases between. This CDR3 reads CASSPLGPGEETQYF. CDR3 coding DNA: TGTGCCAGCAGCCCCTTGGGGCCAGGGGAAGAGACCCAGTACTTC.